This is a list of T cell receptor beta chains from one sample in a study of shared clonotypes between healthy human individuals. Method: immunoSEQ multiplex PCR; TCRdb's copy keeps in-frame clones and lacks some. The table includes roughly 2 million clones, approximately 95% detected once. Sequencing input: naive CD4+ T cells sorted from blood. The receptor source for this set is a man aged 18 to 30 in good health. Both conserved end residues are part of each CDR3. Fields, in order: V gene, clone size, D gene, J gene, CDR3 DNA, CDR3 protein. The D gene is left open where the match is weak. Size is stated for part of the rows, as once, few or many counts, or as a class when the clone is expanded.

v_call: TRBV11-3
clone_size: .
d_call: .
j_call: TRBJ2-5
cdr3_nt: TGTGCCAGCAGCTCCCAGGATCAGACCCAGTACTTC
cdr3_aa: CASSSQDQTQYF

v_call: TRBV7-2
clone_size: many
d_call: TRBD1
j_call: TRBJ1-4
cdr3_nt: TGTGCCAGCAGCTTAGGGGGACAGGGGAAGGAAAAACTGTTTTTT
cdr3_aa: CASSLGGQGKEKLFF

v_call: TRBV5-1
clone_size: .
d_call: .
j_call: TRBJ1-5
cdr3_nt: TGCGCCAGCAGCTTGGGCAATCAGCCCCAGCATTTT
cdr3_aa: CASSLGNQPQHF

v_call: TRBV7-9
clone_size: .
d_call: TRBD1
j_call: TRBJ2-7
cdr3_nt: TGTGCCAGCAGCTTAGTCGGGACAGGGTACTACGAGCAGTACTTC
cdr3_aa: CASSLVGTGYYEQYF

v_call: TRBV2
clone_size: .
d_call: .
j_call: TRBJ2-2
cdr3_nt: TGTGCCAGCAGTAGGACAGCTGTAAACACCGGGGAGCTGTTTTTT
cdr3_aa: CASSRTAVNTGELFF

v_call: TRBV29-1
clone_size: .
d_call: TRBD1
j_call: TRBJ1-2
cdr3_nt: TGCAGCGTTTTACAGGGGGCTAACTATGGCTACACCTTC
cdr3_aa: CSVLQGANYGYTF

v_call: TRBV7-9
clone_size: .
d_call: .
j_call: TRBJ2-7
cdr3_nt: TGTGCCAGCAGTCGAGCCTTCTACGAGCAGTACTTC
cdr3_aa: CASSRAFYEQYF

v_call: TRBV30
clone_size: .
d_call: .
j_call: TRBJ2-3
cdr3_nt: TGTGCCTGGAGTGTACTTAGAGGTACGCAGTATTTT
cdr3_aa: CAWSVLRGTQYF

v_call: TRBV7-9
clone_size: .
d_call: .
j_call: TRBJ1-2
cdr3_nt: TGTGCCAGCAGCCCCAGGGACGGGTTCTATGGCTACACCTTC
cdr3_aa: CASSPRDGFYGYTF

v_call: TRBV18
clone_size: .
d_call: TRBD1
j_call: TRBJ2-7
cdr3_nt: TGTGCCAGCTCCGGGGACAGGGACTACGAGCAGTACTTC
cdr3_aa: CASSGDRDYEQYF

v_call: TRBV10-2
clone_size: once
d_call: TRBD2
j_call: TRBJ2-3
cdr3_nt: TGCGCCAGCGGGGGGACTAGCGGGAGTCCAGATACGCAGTATTTT
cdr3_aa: CASGGTSGSPDTQYF

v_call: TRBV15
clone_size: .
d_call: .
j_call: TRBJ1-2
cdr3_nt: TGTGCCACCAGCGGCTCTCGATGGCGTGGCTACACCTTC
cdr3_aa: CATSGSRWRGYTF

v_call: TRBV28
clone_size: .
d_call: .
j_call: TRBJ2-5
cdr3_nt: TGTGCCAGCAGGCCCCAGGGGAGGGAAGAGACCCAGTACTTC
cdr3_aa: CASRPQGREETQYF

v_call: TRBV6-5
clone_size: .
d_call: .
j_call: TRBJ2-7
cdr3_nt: TGTGCCAGCAGTTACTCGCAAGACGTGCAGTACTTC
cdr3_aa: CASSYSQDVQYF

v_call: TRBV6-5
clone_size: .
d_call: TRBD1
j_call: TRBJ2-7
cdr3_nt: TGTGCCAGCCGGACAGGGGGCAGTTACGAGCAGTACTTC
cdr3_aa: CASRTGGSYEQYF

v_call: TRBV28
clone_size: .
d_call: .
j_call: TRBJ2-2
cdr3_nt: TGTGCCAGCAGTTTATCAGGGGCCACCGGGGAGCTGTTTTTT
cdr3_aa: CASSLSGATGELFF

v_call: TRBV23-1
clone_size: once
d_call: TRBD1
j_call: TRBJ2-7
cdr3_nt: TGCGCCAGCAGTCAATGGACAGGGGCGCTTCCTTATCGCTCCTACGAGCAGTACTTC
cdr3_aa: CASSQWTGALPYRSYEQYF

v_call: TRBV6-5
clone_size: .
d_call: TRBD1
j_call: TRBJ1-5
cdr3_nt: TGTGCCAGCAGATCGACAGGGGGACAGCCCCAGCATTTT
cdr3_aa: CASRSTGGQPQHF

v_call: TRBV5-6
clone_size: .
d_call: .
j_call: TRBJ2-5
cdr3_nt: TGTGCCAGCAGCTTGGAGGCGATTTCAGAGACCCAGTACTTC
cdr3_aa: CASSLEAISETQYF

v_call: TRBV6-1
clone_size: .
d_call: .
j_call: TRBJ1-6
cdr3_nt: TGTGCCAGCAGCGTACAGGGAAGGAATTCACCCCTCCACTTT
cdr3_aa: CASSVQGRNSPLHF

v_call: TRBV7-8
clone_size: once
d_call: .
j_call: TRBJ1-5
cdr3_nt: TGTGCCAGCAGCTTAGCTGAGGTTGTAAATCAGCCCCAGCATTTT
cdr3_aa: CASSLAEVVNQPQHF

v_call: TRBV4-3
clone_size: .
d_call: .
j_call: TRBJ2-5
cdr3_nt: TGCGCCAGCAGCCAAGACGGACTTTCGAGGGAGACCCAGTACTTC
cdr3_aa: CASSQDGLSRETQYF

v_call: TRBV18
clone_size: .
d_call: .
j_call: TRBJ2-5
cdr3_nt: TGTGCCAGCTCACGAGAAACAGCGACCGGGACTGGGGAGACCCAGTACTTC
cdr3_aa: CASSRETATGTGETQYF

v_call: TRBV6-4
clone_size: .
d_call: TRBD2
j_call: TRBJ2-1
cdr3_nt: TGTGCCGGATGCGGGAGGGCCAGGTACAATGAGCAGTTCTTC
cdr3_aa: CAGCGRARYNEQFF

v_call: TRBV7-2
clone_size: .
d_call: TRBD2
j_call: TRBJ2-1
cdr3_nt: TGTGCCAGCAGCTGGGGGACTAGCGGTTACAATGAGCAGTTCTTC
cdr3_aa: CASSWGTSGYNEQFF

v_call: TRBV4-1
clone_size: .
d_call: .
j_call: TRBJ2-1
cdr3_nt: TGCGCCAGCAGCCAAACTTTGGGGAGGAATGAGCAGTTCTTC
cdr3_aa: CASSQTLGRNEQFF